This TCR beta chain was obtained from a study of cutaneous CD30+ T cell lymphoproliferative disorder and hepatitis E (dated by TCRdb to 2016 to 2019). To prepare the library, the immunoSEQ multiplex PCR assay was applied. TCRdb limited this immuneACCESS table to in-frame rearrangements with V and J called. A share of clones is missing; checked studies link under half to unresolved V genes, and the rest is unexplained. The sample table shows more than 6,500 clones, and approximately 74% are seen once. The top ten clonotypes cover about 1.2% of the sample. The CDR3 goes from the cysteine to the phenylalanine over 15 residues. Only the CDR3 region is kept as DNA, spanning 45 bases read in frame from base 1. Reading the germline V gene gives CDR1 MDHEN and CDR2 SYDVKM. V drops 1 base and J drops 6 bases, leaving 13 bases in between. This clone was counted once. Its target antigen remains unknown. No clone much larger than this one lies a single base away; base qualities are absent.

The sequence joins TRBV28 to TRBJ1-5, and possibly TRBD1, on 6 matching bases. This TCR was sampled from a human donor with a cutaneous T cell lymphoproliferative disorder associated with hepatitis E virus. Material for sequencing was blood. CDR3 protein: CASSLFPGATQPQHF. The sequenced DNA: TGTGCCAGCAGTTTATTTCCGGGGGCAACTCAGCCCCAGCATTTT.